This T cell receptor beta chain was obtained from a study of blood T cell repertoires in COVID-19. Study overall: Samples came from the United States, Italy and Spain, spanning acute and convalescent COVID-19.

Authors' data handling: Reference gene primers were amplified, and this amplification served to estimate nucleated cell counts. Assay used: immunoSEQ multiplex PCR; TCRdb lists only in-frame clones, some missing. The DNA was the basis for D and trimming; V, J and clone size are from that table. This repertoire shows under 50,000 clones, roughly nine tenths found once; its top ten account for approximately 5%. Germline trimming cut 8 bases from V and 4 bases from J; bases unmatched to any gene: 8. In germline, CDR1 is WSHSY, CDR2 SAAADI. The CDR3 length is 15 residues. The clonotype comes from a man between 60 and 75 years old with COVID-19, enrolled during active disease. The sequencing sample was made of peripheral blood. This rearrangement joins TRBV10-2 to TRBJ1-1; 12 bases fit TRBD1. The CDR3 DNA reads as TGCGCCAGCGTCCGGGACAGGGGGCTGGGCACTGAAGCTTTCTTT. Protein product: CASVRDRGLGTEAFF.